The entry below gives a single T cell receptor beta chain sequence along with its context. Its antigen is undetermined. This entry is derived from a study of PD-1 blockade in classical Hodgkin lymphoma. Whole-study results and caveats: While CD8+ TCR diversity did not rise significantly by C4D1, CD4+ TCR diversity did.

TCRdb keeps only in-frame clones here, not all; method: immunoSEQ multiplex PCR. Here the sample spans about 12,000 clones, around 77% being singletons. CDR1 LNHDA and CDR2 SQIVND come from the germline V gene (reference sequence). The CDR3 loop spans 13 amino acids. The germline V and J ends were trimmed by 4 bases and 5 bases, with 12 bases remaining between them. Exposure to brentuximab vedotin varied, and each patient had relapsed following autologous stem cell transplantation. Sequencing used peripheral blood mononuclear cells (PBMCs), obtained at baseline. The chain has TRBV19 and TRBJ2-7; D might be TRBD1 (6 bases). The sequence came from a human donor with classical Hodgkin lymphoma. DNA for the CDR3: TGTGCCAGTAGTACATGGACAGAGGACGAGCAGTACTTC. Translated, it gives CASSTWTEDEQYF.